The present T cell receptor (beta chain) was sequenced within a study of human T cells and chemical hapten exposure. For the study at large: DPC at 2% was the sensitizing agent, placed on approximately 2 cm by approximately 2 cm of upper inner arm skin. TCR yields per sample varied, mainly owing to small pooled library volume differences. The study, taken as a whole, reports: With regard to DPC sensitization, TCRs above 1 in 1000 frequency did not change. Compared with pre-sensitization or healthy control sets, expanded TCRs clustered more.

Time point defined: patch test 2, 6 weeks after DPC sensitization. Treatment meaning: therapeutic diphenylcyclopropenone sensitization with weekly scalp DPC. One entry per CDR3 protein results from TCRdb running MiXCR on the RACE reads. Of a few hundred thousand distinct CDR3 sequences in the sample, more than 5% are singletons; the top ten hold about 5.4%. This clonotype was counted ten times or more. Antigen unknown. The germline V gene encodes CDR1 ENHRY and CDR2 SYGVKD. V was clipped by 3 bases and J by 9 bases; unmatched bases: 14. The CDR3 is 16 residues long. This receptor was taken from a woman aged 18-29 years with alopecia areata. Some clones in this sample may be carry-over from other donors' samples. The chain employs TRBV10-3 and TRBJ1-5, with 7 bases that match TRBD1. This specimen consisted of whole blood, obtained in connection with sensitization to the hapten diphenylcyclopropenone (DPC). CDR3 DNA sequence: TGTGCCATCAGTGATCATGAAGGGGGCCCCCGTCGGCCCCAGCATTTT. Residues: CAISDHEGGPRRPQHF.